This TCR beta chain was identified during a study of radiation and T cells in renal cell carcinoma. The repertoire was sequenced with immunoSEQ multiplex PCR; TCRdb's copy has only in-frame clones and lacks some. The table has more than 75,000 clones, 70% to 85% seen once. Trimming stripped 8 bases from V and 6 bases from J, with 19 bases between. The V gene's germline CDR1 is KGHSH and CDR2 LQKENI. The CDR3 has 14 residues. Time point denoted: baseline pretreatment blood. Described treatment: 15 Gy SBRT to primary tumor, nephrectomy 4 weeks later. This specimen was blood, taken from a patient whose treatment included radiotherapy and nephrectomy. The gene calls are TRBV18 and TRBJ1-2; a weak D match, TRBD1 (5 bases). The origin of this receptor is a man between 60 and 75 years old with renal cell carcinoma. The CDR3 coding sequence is TGTGCCAGCCAGGGTCCCTCGGCTTGGGATGGCTACACCTTC. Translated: CASQGPSAWDGYTF.